This TCR beta chain was captured by sequencing in a study of preoperative IRX-2 immunotherapy in early breast cancer. Treatment in this sample: preoperative locoregional IRX-2 cytokine immunotherapy. Preoperative locoregional IRX-2 cytokine immunotherapy was tested in the phase Ib source study. Using immunoSEQ multiplex PCR, the repertoire was profiled, and TCRdb retains in-frame clones only, with some absent. The sample consists of approximately 3,600 clones, 71% of them appearing once. The CDR3 covers 13 residues. CDR1 and CDR2 from the germline V gene are MNHGY and SAAAGT. V gave up 7 bases and J gave up 1 base; unmatched junction bases: 3. There are a few counts of this clone.

This clonotype originated in a human donor with breast cancer. The specimen was tumor tissue, collected after IRX-2 immunotherapy. The chain employs TRBV6-8 and TRBJ1-1; 7 bases map to TRBD1. The CDR3 DNA sequence: TGTGCCAGCAATACAGGGGCGAACACTGAAGCTTTCTTT. This sequence encodes CASNTGANTEAFF.